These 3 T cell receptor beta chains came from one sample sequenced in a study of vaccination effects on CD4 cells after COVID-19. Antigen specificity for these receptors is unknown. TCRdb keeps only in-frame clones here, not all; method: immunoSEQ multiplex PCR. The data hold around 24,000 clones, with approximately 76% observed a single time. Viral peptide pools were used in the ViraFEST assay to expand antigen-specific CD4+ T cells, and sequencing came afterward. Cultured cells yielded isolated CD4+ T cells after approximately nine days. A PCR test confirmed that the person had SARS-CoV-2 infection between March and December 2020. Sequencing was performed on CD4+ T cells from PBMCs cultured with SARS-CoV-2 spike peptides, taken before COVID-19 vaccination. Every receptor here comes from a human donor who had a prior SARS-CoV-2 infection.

The CDR3, as DNA: TGTGCCAGCAACCCGGGGATATCCCCCCCTCTCTACTACGAGCAGTACTTC. This codes for CASNPGISPPLYYEQYF. The V call is TRBV21-1, the J call TRBJ2-7; the table assigns TRBD2, which was not confirmed against the DNA. TRBV21-1 is annotated as a pseudogene. This CDR3 has 17 amino acids.

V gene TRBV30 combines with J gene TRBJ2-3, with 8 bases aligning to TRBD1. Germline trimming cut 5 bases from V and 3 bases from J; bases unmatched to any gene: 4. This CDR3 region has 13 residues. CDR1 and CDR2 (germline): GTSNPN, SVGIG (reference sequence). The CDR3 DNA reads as TGTGCCTGGTTGACAGGGGTGACAGATACGCAGTATTTT. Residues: CAWLTGVTDTQYF.

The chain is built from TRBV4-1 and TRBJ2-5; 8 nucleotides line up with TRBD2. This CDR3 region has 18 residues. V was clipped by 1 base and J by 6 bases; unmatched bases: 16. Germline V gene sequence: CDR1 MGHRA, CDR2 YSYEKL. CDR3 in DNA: TGCGCCAGCAGCCAAGGAGCCGGGCCGGGGGGGCGCCTCCAGACCCAGTACTTC. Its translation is CASSQGAGPGGRLQTQYF.